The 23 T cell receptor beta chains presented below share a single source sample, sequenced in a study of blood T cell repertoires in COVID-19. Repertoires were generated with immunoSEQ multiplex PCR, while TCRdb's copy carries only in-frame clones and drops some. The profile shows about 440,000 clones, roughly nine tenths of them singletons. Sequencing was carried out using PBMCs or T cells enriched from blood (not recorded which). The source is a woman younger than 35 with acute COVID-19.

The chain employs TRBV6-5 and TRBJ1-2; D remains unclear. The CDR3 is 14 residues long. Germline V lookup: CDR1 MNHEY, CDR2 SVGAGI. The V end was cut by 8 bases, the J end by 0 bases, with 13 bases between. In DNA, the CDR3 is TGTGCCAGCGACGAGGAGAGGACTAACTATGGCTACACCTTC. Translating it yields CASDEERTNYGYTF.

The CDR3 reads CASSPGNYEQYF. The DNA for the CDR3 is TGTGCCAGCAGCCCAGGTAACTACGAGCAGTACTTC. V usage is TRBV11-2 and J usage is TRBJ2-7; D not certain. Germline V CDR1 and CDR2: SGHAT, FQNNGV. The CDR3 sequence is 12 residues long. Deletions cut 5 bases from V and 3 bases from J, with 8 bases between.

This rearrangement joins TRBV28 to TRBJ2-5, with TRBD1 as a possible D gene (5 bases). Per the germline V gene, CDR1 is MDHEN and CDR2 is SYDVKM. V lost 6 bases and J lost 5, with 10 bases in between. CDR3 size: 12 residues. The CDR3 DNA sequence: TGTGCCAGCAGGCAGGGTAGGGAGACCCAGTACTTC. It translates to CASRQGRETQYF.

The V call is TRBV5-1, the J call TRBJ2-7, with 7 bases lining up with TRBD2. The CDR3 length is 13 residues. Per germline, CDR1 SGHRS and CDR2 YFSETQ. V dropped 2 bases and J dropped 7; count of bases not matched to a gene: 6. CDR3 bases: TGCGCCAGCAGCTTACTACTCGGGGGGGAGCAGTACTTC. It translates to CASSLLLGGEQYF.

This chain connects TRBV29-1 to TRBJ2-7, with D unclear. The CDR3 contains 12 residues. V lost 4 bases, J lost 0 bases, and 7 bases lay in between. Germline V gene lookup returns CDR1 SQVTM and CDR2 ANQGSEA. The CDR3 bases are TGCAGCGTTGGACTGAGCTCCTACGAGCAGTACTTC. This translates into CSVGLSSYEQYF.

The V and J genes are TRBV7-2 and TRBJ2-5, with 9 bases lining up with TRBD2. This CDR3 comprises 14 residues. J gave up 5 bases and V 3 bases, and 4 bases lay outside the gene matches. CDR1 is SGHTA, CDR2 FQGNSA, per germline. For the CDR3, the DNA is TGTGCCAGCAGCTTGAACGCGGGAGGGGAGACCCAGTACTTC. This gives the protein CASSLNAGGETQYF.

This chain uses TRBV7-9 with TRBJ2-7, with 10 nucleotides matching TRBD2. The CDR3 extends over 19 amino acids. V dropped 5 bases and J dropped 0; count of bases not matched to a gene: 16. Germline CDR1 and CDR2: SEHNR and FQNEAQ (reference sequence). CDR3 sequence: CASSGAGLSLAGHSYEQYF. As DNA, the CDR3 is TGTGCCAGCAGCGGTGCTGGGCTTTCACTAGCGGGGCACTCCTACGAGCAGTACTTC.

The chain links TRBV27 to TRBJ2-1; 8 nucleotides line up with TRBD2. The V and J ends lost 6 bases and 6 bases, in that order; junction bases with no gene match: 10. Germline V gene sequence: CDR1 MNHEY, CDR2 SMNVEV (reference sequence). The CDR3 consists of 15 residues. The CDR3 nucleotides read TGTGCCAGCAGGAAGACTAGCGTAAGTGGCAATGAGCAGTTCTTC. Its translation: CASRKTSVSGNEQFF.

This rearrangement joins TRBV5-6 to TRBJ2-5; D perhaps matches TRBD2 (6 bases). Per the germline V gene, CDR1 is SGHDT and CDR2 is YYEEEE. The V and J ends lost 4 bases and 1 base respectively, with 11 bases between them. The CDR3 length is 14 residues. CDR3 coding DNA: TGTGCCAGCAGCGCCGGGAGCTTCCAAGAGACCCAGTACTTC. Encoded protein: CASSAGSFQETQYF.

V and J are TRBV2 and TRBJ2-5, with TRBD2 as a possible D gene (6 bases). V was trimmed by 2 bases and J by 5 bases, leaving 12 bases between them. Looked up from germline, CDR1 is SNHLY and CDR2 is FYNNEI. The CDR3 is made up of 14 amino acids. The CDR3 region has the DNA TGTGCCAGCAGTGAATTGCCCGGAGGGGAGACCCAGTACTTC. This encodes CASSELPGGETQYF.

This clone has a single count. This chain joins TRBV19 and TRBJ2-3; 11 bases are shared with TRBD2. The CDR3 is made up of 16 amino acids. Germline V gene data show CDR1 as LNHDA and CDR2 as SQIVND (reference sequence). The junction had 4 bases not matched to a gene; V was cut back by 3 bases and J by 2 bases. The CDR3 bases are TGTGCCAGTAGTATCCCTAGCGGGGGGATCACAGATACGCAGTATTTT. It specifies CASSIPSGGITDTQYF.

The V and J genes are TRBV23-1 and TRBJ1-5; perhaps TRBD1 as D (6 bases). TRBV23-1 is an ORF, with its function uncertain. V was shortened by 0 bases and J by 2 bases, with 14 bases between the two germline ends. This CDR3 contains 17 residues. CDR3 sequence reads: CASSQSLQGKGNQPQHF. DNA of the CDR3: TGCGCCAGCAGTCAATCTTTACAGGGAAAAGGCAATCAGCCCCAGCATTTT.

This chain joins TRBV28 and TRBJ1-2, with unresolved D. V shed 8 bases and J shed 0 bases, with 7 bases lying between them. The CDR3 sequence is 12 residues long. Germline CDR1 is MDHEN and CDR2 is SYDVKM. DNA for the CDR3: TGTGCCAGCTCCGGAGCTAACTATGGCTACACCTTC. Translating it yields CASSGANYGYTF.

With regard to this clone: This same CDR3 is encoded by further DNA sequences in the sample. The CDR3 DNA is TGTGCCAGCAGCCAAGCGGGGGAAGCTTTCTTT. Translation: CASSQAGEAFF. This chain joins TRBV3-1 (or the pseudogene TRBV3-2) and TRBJ1-1; D call uncertain. CDR1 LGHDT and CDR2 YNNKEL come from the germline V gene (reference sequence). V was shortened by 1 base and J by 8 bases, with 5 bases between the two germline ends. CDR3 length: 11 residues.

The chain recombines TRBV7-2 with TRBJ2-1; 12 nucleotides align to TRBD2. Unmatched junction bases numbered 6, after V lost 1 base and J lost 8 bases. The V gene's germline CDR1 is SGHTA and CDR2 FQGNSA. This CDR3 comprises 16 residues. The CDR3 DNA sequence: TGTGCCAGCAGCTTAGGATTGCTAGCGGGGGGGTATGAGCAGTTCTTC. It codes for CASSLGLLAGGYEQFF.

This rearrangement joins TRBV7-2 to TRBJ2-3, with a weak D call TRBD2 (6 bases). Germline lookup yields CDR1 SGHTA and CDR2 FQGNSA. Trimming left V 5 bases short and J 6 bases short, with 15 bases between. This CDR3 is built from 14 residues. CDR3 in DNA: TGTGCCAGCAGCCCCGAGGGTGGGGGGGATACGCAGTATTTT. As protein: CASSPEGGGDTQYF.

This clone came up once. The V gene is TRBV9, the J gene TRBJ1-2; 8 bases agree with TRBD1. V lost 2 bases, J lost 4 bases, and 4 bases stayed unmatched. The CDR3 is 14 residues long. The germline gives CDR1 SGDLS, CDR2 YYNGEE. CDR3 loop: CASSVAGTGYGYTF. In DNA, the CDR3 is TGTGCCAGCAGCGTCGCCGGGACAGGCTATGGCTACACCTTC. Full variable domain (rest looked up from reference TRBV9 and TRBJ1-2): DSGVTQTPKHLITATGQRVTLRCSPRSGDLSVYWYQQSLDQGLQFLIQYYNGEERAKGNILERFSAQQFPDLHSELNLSSLELGDSALYFCASSVAGTGYGYTFGSGTRLTVV.

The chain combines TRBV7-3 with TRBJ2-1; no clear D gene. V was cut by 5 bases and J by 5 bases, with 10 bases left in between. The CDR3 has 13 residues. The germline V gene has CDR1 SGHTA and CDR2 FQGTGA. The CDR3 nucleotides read TGTGCCAGCAGCCTGTCGCCTAACAATGAGCAGTTCTTC. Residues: CASSLSPNNEQFF.

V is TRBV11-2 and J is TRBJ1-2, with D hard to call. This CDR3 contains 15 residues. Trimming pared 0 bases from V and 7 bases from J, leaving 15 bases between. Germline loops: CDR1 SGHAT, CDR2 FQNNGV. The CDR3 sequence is CASSLEYEAVGGYTF. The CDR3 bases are TGTGCCAGCAGCTTAGAGTATGAGGCGGTAGGTGGCTACACCTTC. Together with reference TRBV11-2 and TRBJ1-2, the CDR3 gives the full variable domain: EAGVAQSPRYKIIEKRQSVAFWCNPISGHATLYWYQQILGQGPKLLIQFQNNGVVDDSQLPKDRFSAERLKGVDSTLKIQPAKLEDSAVYLCASSLEYEAVGGYTFGSGTRLTVV.

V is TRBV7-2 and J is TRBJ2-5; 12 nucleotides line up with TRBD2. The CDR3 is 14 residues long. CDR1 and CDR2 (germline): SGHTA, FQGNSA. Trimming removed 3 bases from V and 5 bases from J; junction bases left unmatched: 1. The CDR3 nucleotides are TGTGCCAGCAGCTTGCTAGCGGGAGGGGAGACCCAGTACTTC. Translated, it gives CASSLLAGGETQYF.

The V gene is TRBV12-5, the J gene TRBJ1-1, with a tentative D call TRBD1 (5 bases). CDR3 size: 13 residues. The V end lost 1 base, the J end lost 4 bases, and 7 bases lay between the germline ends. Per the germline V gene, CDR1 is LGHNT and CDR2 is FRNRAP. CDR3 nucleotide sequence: TGTGCTAGTGGTTTGGCGGGGGGCACTGAAGCTTTCTTT. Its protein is CASGLAGGTEAFF.

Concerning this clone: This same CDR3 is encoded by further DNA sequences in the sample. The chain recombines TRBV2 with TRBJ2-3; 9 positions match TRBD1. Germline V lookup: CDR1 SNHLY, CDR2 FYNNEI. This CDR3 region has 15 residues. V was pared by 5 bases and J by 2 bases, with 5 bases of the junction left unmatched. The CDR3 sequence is CASSKGQGPTDTQYF. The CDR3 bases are TGTGCCAGCAGTAAGGGACAGGGCCCCACAGATACGCAGTATTTT.

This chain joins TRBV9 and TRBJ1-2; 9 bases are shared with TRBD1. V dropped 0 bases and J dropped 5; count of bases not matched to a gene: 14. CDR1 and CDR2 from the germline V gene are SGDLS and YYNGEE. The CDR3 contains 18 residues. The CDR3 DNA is TGTGCCAGCAGCGTAGCGGGTAGAGGGGACAGGGAAAAGTATGGCTACACCTTC. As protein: CASSVAGRGDREKYGYTF.